This entry is about one TCR beta chain. These data come from a study of long-term antiretroviral therapy in people with HIV. Looking at the study overall: Some samples came about a decade before the 2015 immediate-ART recommendation, and these were the earliest.

Researchers report immunoSEQ v3.0 was run at survey level. Measured with immunoSEQ multiplex PCR; TCRdb has only the in-frame clones, and not every one. The sample includes about 11,000 clones, about 88% seen only once; the top ten take around 20%. Participants with HIV, all of them, were treated in the United States. The CDR3 loop spans 12 amino acids. The V end lost 0 bases, the J end lost 8 bases, and 5 bases lay between the germline ends. The germline gives CDR1 PRHDT, CDR2 FYEKMQ (reference sequence). This material consisted of unsorted PBMCs, taken around 7.5 years after starting antiretroviral therapy. The V gene is TRBV13, the J gene TRBJ2-1; D remains unclear. The clonotype comes from a man aged 45-60 years with HIV. The CDR3 spells CASSLGGDEQFF. CDR3 in DNA: TGTGCCAGCAGCTTAGGTGGGGATGAGCAGTTCTTC.